These 11 T cell receptor beta chains were all obtained from the same sample, sequenced in a study of regulatory T cells in long-lasting Graves disease. Noted time point: newly diagnosed GD, antithyroid drugs for less than 3 months. PBMC RNA served as the TCR library source. Construction of TCR beta libraries relied on iRepertoire HTBI primers and on Arm-PCR targeting CDR3 regions. TCRdb called the multiplex PCR reads again in MiXCR, with one record for every CDR3 protein. The sample lists 600,000 to 650,000 distinct CDR3 sequences, roughly 15% occurring once. This same sample was also part of a study on T cells in Graves' hyperthyroidism and ophthalmopathy.

The sample consisted of peripheral blood mononuclear cells (PBMCs), taken at new diagnosis, from a patient treated with antithyroid drugs. Source of these receptors: a woman under 40 with Graves disease.

V gene TRBV6-1 combines with J gene TRBJ1-4; the match to TRBD1 covers 8 bases. This CDR3 has 14 amino acids. V shed 7 bases, J shed 8 bases, and the junction held 9 bases outside the gene matches. Looked up from germline, CDR1 is MNHNS and CDR2 is SASEGT. CDR3 bases: TGTGCCAGCACTAACAGGGGGAACTGGGAAAAACTGTTTTTT. It translates to CASTNRGNWEKLFF.

The chain carries TRBV12-3 or TRBV12-4 and TRBJ1-2, with a possible D match to TRBD1 (5 bases). Trimming took 6 bases from V and 3 from J, leaving 14 bases between them. This CDR3 has 14 residues. CDR3 amino acids: CASSTASGDYGYTF. CDR3 in DNA: TGTGCCAGCAGCACAGCTTCGGGGGACTATGGCTACACCTTC.

In this sample, this clonotype turned up many times. The DNA of the CDR3 is TGTGCCAACAACCGGGACAATACCTACAATGAGCAGTTCTTC. Translation: CANNRDNTYNEQFF. This sequence joins TRBV2 and TRBJ2-1, with TRBD1 as a possible D gene (6 bases). CDR1 and CDR2 (germline): SNHLY, FYNNEI. Trimming took 10 bases from V and 2 from J, leaving 15 bases between them. The CDR3 contains 14 residues.

The chain couples TRBV6-5 to TRBJ1-1, with D unclear. In germline, CDR1 is MNHEY, CDR2 SVGAGI. CDR3 length: 11 residues. V lost 2 bases, J lost 7 bases, and 5 bases lay in between. CDR3 bases: TGTGCCAGCAGTTACGTCGGTGAAGCTTTCTTT. It specifies CASSYVGEAFF.

Note on this clonotype: A much larger clone differs by one base, so this may be a read error. In nucleotides, the CDR3 is TGTGCCAGCAGTGGGGACAGGAAGAGCTCCTACAATGAGCAGTTCTTC. Translated, it gives CASSGDRKSSYNEQFF. The genes are TRBV27 and TRBJ2-1; TRBD1 matches at 8 bases. The junction had 6 bases not matched to a gene; V was cut back by 5 bases and J by 0 bases. The CDR3 is made up of 16 amino acids. Germline CDR1 is MNHEY and CDR2 is SMNVEV (reference sequence).

The chain recombines TRBV14 with TRBJ2-2; D not resolved. The CDR3 length is 12 residues. V lost 2 bases and J 7 bases, leaving 5 bases between the germline ends. Looked up from germline, CDR1 is SGHDN and CDR2 is FVKESK. Here the CDR3 DNA reads TGTGCCAGCAGCCAACTTTACGGGGAGCTGTTTTTT. Protein product: CASSQLYGELFF.

This clonotype has at least ten counts. The genes are TRBV24-1 and TRBJ2-2, with a possible D match to TRBD1 (6 bases). This CDR3 spans 16 amino acids. Trimming left V 9 bases short and J 5 bases short, with 21 bases between. Per germline, CDR1 KGHDR and CDR2 SFDVKD. The CDR3 sequence is CATGTGFGSQTGELFF. The CDR3 bases are TGTGCCACCGGTACAGGGTTCGGCTCTCAAACCGGGGAGCTGTTTTTT.

This clonotype was seen a few times. This chain links TRBV19 with TRBJ2-5; 8 bases match TRBD2. From germline, CDR1 is LNHDA and CDR2 SQIVND (reference sequence). J gave up 4 bases and V 7 bases, and 11 bases lay outside the gene matches. The CDR3 runs 15 residues. This CDR3 is CASTPAGGRGETQYF. CDR3 bases: TGTGCCAGTACTCCCGCGGGAGGCCGGGGAGAGACCCAGTACTTC.

The chain recombines TRBV7-9 with TRBJ1-1, with a tentative D call TRBD1 (6 bases). CDR3 size: 19 residues. CDR1 is SEHNR and CDR2 is FQNEAQ in the germline V gene (reference sequence). V shed 1 base and J shed 5 bases, with 26 bases lying between them. The CDR3 nucleotides read TGTGCCAGCAGCTTAGTTCTCCCCTTGGCCAGGGCGGGACATACTGAAGCTTTCTTT. Amino acid sequence: CASSLVLPLARAGHTEAFF.

This chain joins TRBV12-3 or TRBV12-4 and TRBJ2-7; 7 nucleotides match TRBD1. V shed 8 bases, J shed 3 bases, and the junction held 4 bases outside the gene matches. The CDR3 has 12 amino acids. The CDR3 region is CASGGQRYEQYF. As DNA, the CDR3 is TGTGCCAGCGGGGGACAGCGCTACGAGCAGTACTTC.

This chain links TRBV29-1 with TRBJ2-1, with a tentative D call TRBD2 (6 bases). V was pared by 7 bases and J by 5 bases, with 15 bases between. The germline CDR1 and CDR2 sequences are SQVTM and ANQGSEA. This CDR3 has 13 amino acids. CDR3 in DNA: TGCAGCGCACCTACCCGCGGGGACAATGAGCAGTTCTTC. Its protein product is CSAPTRGDNEQFF.